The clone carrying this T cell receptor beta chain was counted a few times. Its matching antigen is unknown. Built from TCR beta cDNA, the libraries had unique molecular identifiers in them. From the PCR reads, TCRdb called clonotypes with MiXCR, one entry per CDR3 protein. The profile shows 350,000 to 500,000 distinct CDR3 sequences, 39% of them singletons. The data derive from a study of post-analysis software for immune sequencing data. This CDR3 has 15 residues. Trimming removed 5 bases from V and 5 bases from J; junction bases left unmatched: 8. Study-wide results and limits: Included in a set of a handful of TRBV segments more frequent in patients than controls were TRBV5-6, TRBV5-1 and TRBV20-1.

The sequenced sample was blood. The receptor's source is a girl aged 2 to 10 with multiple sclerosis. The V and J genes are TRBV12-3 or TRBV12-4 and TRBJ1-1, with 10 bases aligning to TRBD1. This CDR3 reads CASSPGQGVMTEAFF. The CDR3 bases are TGTGCCAGCAGTCCCGGACAGGGGGTTATGACTGAAGCTTTCTTT.